A single sample gave rise to the 28 T cell receptor beta chains below, sequenced in a study of blood T cell repertoires in COVID-19. Profiled with immunoSEQ multiplex PCR; TCRdb holds only in-frame clones, not every one. The data contain over 90,000 clones, about 85% of them singletons. The sequencing input was peripheral blood. The receptors come from a woman between 50 and 59 years old with COVID-19, enrolled during active disease.

This clone was observed a few times. The V gene is TRBV3-1 (or the pseudogene TRBV3-2), the J gene TRBJ1-2; no reliable D call. The germline CDR1 and CDR2 sequences are LGHDT and YNNKEL (reference sequence). V was pared by 1 base and J by 6 bases, with 6 bases between. The CDR3 extends over 12 amino acids. CDR3: CASSQGQNGYTF. DNA of the CDR3: TGTGCCAGCAGCCAAGGACAAAATGGCTACACCTTC.

In nucleotides, the CDR3 is TGCAGTGCTAGGGTTGAGGGCAGACTGTTTTTT. This gives the protein CSARVEGRLFF. The J gene is TRBJ1-4, the V gene TRBV20-1; no clear D. Germline CDR1 DFQATT, CDR2 SNEGSKA (reference sequence). The CDR3 runs 11 residues. Trimming took 3 bases from V and 13 from J, leaving 12 bases between them.

Here the CDR3 DNA reads TGTGCCAGCAGCTTGGACAGGGGAAATTCACCCCTCCACTTT. Protein: CASSLDRGNSPLHF. This chain connects TRBV7-3 to TRBJ1-6; TRBD1 matches at 9 bases. From germline, CDR1 is SGHTA and CDR2 FQGTGA. The CDR3 has 14 residues. V trimming: 3 bases; J trimming: 7 bases; junction bases outside the gene matches: 1.

This chain links TRBV9 with TRBJ2-5, with 7 bases lining up with TRBD2. V was pared by 8 bases and J by 7 bases, with 11 bases of the junction left unmatched. This CDR3 comprises 13 residues. Germline-derived CDR1 and CDR2 are SGDLS and YYNGEE. CDR3 protein: CASGAGPGGTQYF. CDR3 nucleotide sequence: TGTGCCAGTGGCGCTGGTCCGGGGGGGACCCAGTACTTC.

The V and J genes are TRBV28 and TRBJ2-5; possibly TRBD2 for D (5 bases). The ends were cut back, 3 bases at V and 5 bases at J, with 10 bases in the middle. This CDR3 region has 13 residues. Germline V gene sequence: CDR1 MDHEN, CDR2 SYDVKM. The DNA for the CDR3 is TGTGCCAGCAGTTTCGCGGGCTCGGAGACCCAGTACTTC. Amino acids: CASSFAGSETQYF. The full variable domain, completed using reference TRBV28 and TRBJ2-5, is DVKVTQSSRYLVKRTGEKVFLECVQDMDHENMFWYRQDPGLGLRLIYFSYDVKMKEKGDIPEGYSVSREKKERFSLILESASTNQTSMYLCASSFAGSETQYFGPGTRLLVL.

The chain joins TRBV30 to TRBJ2-5, with D tentatively TRBD1 or TRBD2 (5 bases each). The germline V gene encodes CDR1 GTSNPN and CDR2 SVGIG (reference sequence). The CDR3 has 15 amino acids. With 5 bases removed from V and 1 base from J, the gap between germline ends came to 17 bases. CDR3 residues: CAWGGPAGPQETQYF. DNA of the CDR3: TGTGCCTGGGGAGGTCCTGCAGGGCCCCAAGAGACCCAGTACTTC.

This clone was recorded once. CDR3 loop: CASSLASTKNIQYF. CDR3 nucleotides: TGCGCCAGCAGCTTGGCTAGTACCAAAAACATTCAGTACTTC. The chain employs TRBV5-1 and TRBJ2-4; D ambiguous. Trimming cost V 0 bases and J 2 bases, with 6 bases left between them. This CDR3 contains 14 residues. Germline CDR1 SGHRS, CDR2 YFSETQ. The variable domain in full, completed from reference TRBV5-1 and TRBJ2-4, reads KAGVTQTPRYLIKTRGQQVTLSCSPISGHRSVSWYQQTPGQGLQFLFEYFSETQRNKGNFPGRFSGRQFSNSRSEMNVSTLELGDSALYLCASSLASTKNIQYFGAGTRLSVL.

The rearrangement uses TRBV6-1 and TRBJ2-7; 10 bases agree with TRBD2. With V trimmed by 2 bases and J by 6 bases, 22 bases remained unmatched. The CDR3 has 20 residues. Looked up from germline, CDR1 is MNHNS and CDR2 is SASEGT. DNA of the CDR3: TGTGCCAGCAGTGAACCGGGGAGCCCGAACGCTAGCGGGGGTAGGTGCGAGCAGTACTTC. Its protein product is CASSEPGSPNASGGRCEQYF.

The table lists this clone with a count of one. The gene calls are TRBV7-9 and TRBJ2-7; 8 bases align to TRBD2. The V and J ends lost 2 bases and 3 bases, in that order; junction bases with no gene match: 6. Germline CDR1 SEHNR, CDR2 FQNEAQ (reference sequence). The CDR3 extends over 15 amino acids. The CDR3 DNA sequence: TGTGCCAGCAGCTTATCGCGGGGGGCCCTCTACGAGCAGTACTTC. This encodes CASSLSRGALYEQYF.

This sequence joins TRBV19 and TRBJ1-1; 8 nucleotides line up with TRBD1. The CDR3 loop spans 14 amino acids. The germline V gene has CDR1 LNHDA and CDR2 SQIVND (reference sequence). Trimming removed 2 bases from V and 6 bases from J; junction bases left unmatched: 5. CDR3 DNA sequence: TGTGCCAGTAGTATACCAGGGGGCTTGCCTGAAGCTTTCTTT. Translation gives CASSIPGGLPEAFF.

V gene TRBV19 combines with J gene TRBJ1-5; 7 bases match TRBD1. Trimming at V came to 9 bases and at J to 4 bases, leaving 6 bases not matched to a gene. CDR1 LNHDA and CDR2 SQIVND come from the germline V gene (reference sequence). The CDR3 is 13 amino acids. The CDR3: CASRDRDNQPQHF. In nucleotides, the CDR3 is TGTGCCAGCCGGGACAGAGATAATCAGCCCCAGCATTTT.

The chain has TRBV5-1 and TRBJ2-2; no firm D call. The CDR3 is made up of 14 amino acids. CDR1 SGHRS and CDR2 YFSETQ come from the germline V gene. Trimming stripped 0 bases from V and 3 bases from J, with 6 bases between. The CDR3 loop reads CASSLVTDTGELFF. CDR3 DNA sequence: TGCGCCAGCAGCTTGGTAACGGACACCGGGGAGCTGTTTTTT.

The chain has TRBV7-8 and TRBJ2-5, with 10 bases that match TRBD2. CDR3 length equals 17 residues. J was trimmed by 5 bases and V by 7 bases; bases with no gene match: 16. Germline-derived CDR1 and CDR2 are SGHVS and FQNEAQ. The CDR3 is CASNHGERGGRGETQYF. Written as DNA, the CDR3 is TGTGCCAGCAACCACGGGGAGCGGGGGGGGAGAGGTGAGACCCAGTACTTC.

This rearrangement joins TRBV5-1 to TRBJ2-6; tentatively, D is TRBD1 (7 bases). Trimming stripped 1 base from V and 0 bases from J, with 14 bases between. Germline-derived CDR1 and CDR2 are SGHRS and YFSETQ. This CDR3 is 18 amino acids long. The CDR3 sequence: CASSLLQGGNSGANVLTF. The CDR3 region has the DNA TGCGCCAGCAGCTTGCTCCAGGGGGGAAACTCTGGGGCCAACGTCCTGACTTTC.

The chain carries TRBV9 and TRBJ1-5; D unresolved. Germline V lookup: CDR1 SGDLS, CDR2 YYNGEE. This CDR3 contains 14 residues. Trimming took 4 bases from V and 7 from J, leaving 15 bases between them. The CDR3 reads CASSSQEGYQPQHF. Here the CDR3 DNA reads TGTGCCAGCAGCAGTCAGGAGGGATACCAGCCCCAGCATTTT.

The rearrangement links TRBV4-3 to TRBJ1-1, with D unclear. The germline CDR1 and CDR2 sequences are LGHNA and YSLEER. With 0 bases removed from V and 4 bases from J, the gap between germline ends came to 12 bases. CDR3 length: 15 residues. CDR3 residues: CASSQDSSGRTEAFF. The CDR3 region has the DNA TGCGCCAGCAGCCAAGATTCTAGCGGGCGCACTGAAGCTTTCTTT.

The rearrangement uses TRBV11-2 and TRBJ2-5; D possibly corresponds to TRBD2 (5 bases). Trimming cost V 5 bases and J 5 bases, with 18 bases left between them. The CDR3 totals 15 residues. Germline values: CDR1 SGHAT, CDR2 FQNNGV. Here the CDR3 reads CASSQLPLDSETQYF. The CDR3 DNA is TGTGCCAGCAGCCAATTACCACTAGATTCGGAGACCCAGTACTTC.

The chain couples TRBV29-1 to TRBJ1-3; D ambiguous. Trimming took off 0 bases at V and 9 bases at J, with 15 bases between the two ends. Germline V gene data show CDR1 as SQVTM and CDR2 as ANQGSEA. The CDR3 has 14 residues. CDR3 sequence: CSVEDRSPDSTIYF. As DNA, the CDR3 is TGCAGCGTTGAAGATCGGAGCCCCGATAGCACCATATATTTT.

The chain is built from TRBV15 and TRBJ1-2; TRBD1 is a possible D gene (6 bases). V lost 0 bases and J lost 1, with 9 bases in between. Looked up from germline, CDR1 is LNHNV and CDR2 is YYDKDF (reference sequence). This CDR3 is 15 amino acids long. In DNA, the CDR3 is TGTGCCACCAGCAGAGACGCAGGGGATAACTATGGCTACACCTTC. Residues: CATSRDAGDNYGYTF.

The chain combines TRBV3-1 (or the pseudogene TRBV3-2) with TRBJ2-7; D call uncertain. CDR1 is LGHDT and CDR2 is YNNKEL in the germline V gene (reference sequence). The CDR3 loop spans 14 amino acids. V was pared by 7 bases and J by 5 bases, with 18 bases between. The CDR3 here is CASIRSEVPHEQYF. DNA for the CDR3: TGTGCCAGCATCCGTTCCGAGGTTCCACACGAGCAGTACTTC.

The V call is TRBV11-2, the J call TRBJ2-2, with 9 bases that match TRBD2. The germline V gene has CDR1 SGHAT and CDR2 FQNNGV. Unmatched junction bases numbered 12, after V lost 5 bases and J lost 8 bases. The CDR3 is 16 amino acids. CDR3 loop: CASSGGLAGQGGELFF. In DNA, the CDR3 is TGTGCCAGCAGCGGCGGCCTAGCGGGGCAAGGGGGGGAGCTGTTTTTT.

The gene calls are TRBV5-1 and TRBJ2-6; perhaps TRBD1 as D (6 bases). The CDR3 runs to 15 residues. Trimming removed 6 bases at V and 10 bases at J, with 20 bases between. CDR1 is SGHRS, CDR2 YFSETQ, per germline. CDR3 nucleotides: TGCGCCAGCATTCCGGGACAAGGGCTCCCGAACGTCCTGACTTTC. Encoded protein: CASIPGQGLPNVLTF.

The chain joins TRBV4-1 to TRBJ2-3; 8 bases are shared with TRBD2. The CDR3 is made up of 16 amino acids. V lost 0 bases and J lost 7; bases outside the gene matches: 9. Germline CDR1 is MGHRA and CDR2 is YSYEKL. The CDR3 nucleotides are TGCGCCAGCAGCCAAGATTTAACGGGGGGGCCGTATACGCAGTATTTT. This encodes CASSQDLTGGPYTQYF.

The J gene is TRBJ1-2, the V gene TRBV4-3, with D uncertain. The germline CDR1 and CDR2 sequences are LGHNA and YSLEER. The CDR3 contains 13 residues. V was clipped by 0 bases and J by 4 bases, with 6 bases between them. CDR3: CASSQDLSYGYTF. DNA for the CDR3: TGCGCCAGCAGCCAAGATCTAAGCTATGGCTACACCTTC.

The chain recombines TRBV6-5 with TRBJ1-2; a possible D gene is TRBD1 (6 bases). The CDR3 loop spans 14 amino acids. Germline CDR1 reads MNHEY; CDR2 reads SVGAGI. Between the trimmed V and J ends, which lost 7 bases and 3 bases, there was a span of 15 bases. The CDR3 protein is CASIPLPGDYGYTF. Written as DNA, the CDR3 is TGTGCCAGCATTCCCCTTCCAGGGGACTATGGCTACACCTTC.

The J gene is TRBJ2-7, the V gene TRBV4-2; a possible D gene is TRBD2 (5 bases). Germline CDR1 LGHNA, CDR2 YNFKEQ. The CDR3 sequence is 13 residues long. Trimming took 4 bases from V and 3 from J, leaving 10 bases between them. In DNA form, the CDR3 reads TGTGCCAGCAGCCGCGGGTCTTACTACGAGCAGTACTTC. It yields the protein CASSRGSYYEQYF.

The CDR3 bases are TGTGCCAGCAGCCAAGAGAGACTAGCGGGGGATCTAGATACGCAGTATTTT. Translated, it gives CASSQERLAGDLDTQYF. The gene calls are TRBV4-2 and TRBJ2-3, with TRBD2 identical over 12 bases. The V segment lost 0 bases and the J segment 5 bases; nucleotides outside the gene matches: 6. Germline lookup yields CDR1 LGHNA and CDR2 YNFKEQ. CDR3 length: 17 residues.

The CDR3 DNA is TGTGCCAGTAGGAGTGGCGGGGGGATGACAGATACGCAGTATTTT. Translating gives CASRSGGGMTDTQYF. This chain uses TRBV19 with TRBJ2-3, with 8 nucleotides matching TRBD2. This CDR3 contains 15 residues. Germline CDR1 reads LNHDA; CDR2 reads SQIVND (reference sequence). V lost 6 bases, J lost 3 bases, and 8 bases stayed unmatched. The full variable domain, in which reference TRBV19 and TRBJ2-3 provide the parts outside the CDR3, is DGGITQSPKYLFRKEGQNVTLSCEQNLNHDAMYWYRQDPGQGLRLIYYSQIVNDFQKGDIAEGYSVSREKKESFPLTVTSAQKNPTAFYLCASRSGGGMTDTQYFGPGTRLTVL.